The present T cell receptor (beta chain) was sequenced within a study of memory CD4+ T cells and cytomegalovirus serostatus. Single viable CD3+CD4+CD8-CD45RO+ cells were sorted as the memory CD4+ T cells. Serum IgG to CMV pp150, pp28, p38 and p52 defined serostatus. Profiled with immunoSEQ multiplex PCR; TCRdb holds only in-frame clones, not every one. The sample yields tens of thousands of clones, approximately 77% seen once. The V end lost 3 bases, the J end lost 2 bases, and 17 bases lay between the germline ends. This CDR3 has 16 amino acids. Germline lookup yields CDR1 SEHNR and CDR2 FQNEAQ (reference sequence). This clone was picked up a small number of times.

The chain couples TRBV7-9 to TRBJ2-7; D may be TRBD1 or TRBD2 (5 bases each). The sequence was obtained from an adult in good health and CMV-seronegative. Input material: memory CD4+ T cells from blood. CDR3 sequence: CASSFSPGTAPYEQYF. CDR3 nucleotides: TGTGCCAGCAGCTTTAGCCCAGGGACGGCCCCCTACGAGCAGTACTTC.